These 13 T cell receptor beta chains originate from one sample sequenced in a study of blood T cell repertoires in COVID-19. Generated by immunoSEQ multiplex PCR, the TCRdb table keeps only in-frame clones and is missing some. The sample holds around 210,000 clones; 70% to 90% are singletons and the top ten take approximately 0.75%. Sequencing input: peripheral blood. These receptors were obtained from a woman in her 70s with acute or convalescent COVID-19.

This sequence joins TRBV9 and TRBJ1-4, with a weak D call TRBD1 (6 bases). Trimming took off 3 bases at V and 2 bases at J, with 8 bases between the two ends. There are 14 residues in the CDR3. CDR1 and CDR2 (germline): SGDLS, YYNGEE. The CDR3 sequence is CASSDRDTNEKLFF. CDR3 in DNA: TGTGCCAGCAGCGACAGGGACACTAATGAAAAACTGTTTTTT.

The chain combines TRBV5-1 with TRBJ1-3; D remains unclear. Trimming pared 2 bases from V and 0 bases from J, leaving 12 bases between. The CDR3 spans 16 residues. From germline, CDR1 is SGHRS and CDR2 YFSETQ. The CDR3 protein is CASSFEGSNSGNTIYF. As DNA, the CDR3 is TGCGCCAGCAGCTTCGAGGGTTCAAACTCTGGAAACACCATATATTTT.

This clone appeared once. V gene TRBV6-2 or TRBV6-3 combines with J gene TRBJ2-2; 13 bases are a match to TRBD2. V shed 5 bases and J 4 bases; nucleotides not matched to a gene: 13. Germline assignment: CDR1 MNHEY and CDR2 SVGEGT. The CDR3 totals 19 residues. The CDR3 DNA is TGTGCCAGCAGTACGAGGACTAGCGGGAGTACGCTGGGCACCGGGGAGCTGTTTTTT. It is translated as CASSTRTSGSTLGTGELFF.

The chain carries TRBV29-1 and TRBJ2-6, with D uncertain. The CDR3 spans 14 residues. The germline V gene encodes CDR1 SQVTM and CDR2 ANQGSEA. V was cut by 5 bases and J by 0 bases, with 8 bases left in between. CDR3 protein: CSVSSSSGANVLTF. CDR3 bases: TGCAGCGTTAGTAGTAGCTCTGGGGCCAACGTCCTGACTTTC. Full variable domain (outside the CDR3, taken from reference TRBV29-1 and TRBJ2-6): SAVISQKPSRDICQRGTSLTIQCQVDSQVTMMFWYRQQPGQSLTLIATANQGSEATYESGFVIDKFPISRPNLTFSTLTVSNMSPEDSSIYLCSVSSSSGANVLTFGAGSRLTVL.

The gene calls are TRBV7-2 and TRBJ2-1; 10 nucleotides match TRBD2. V was pared by 2 bases and J by 5 bases, with 3 bases of the junction left unmatched. The germline CDR1 and CDR2 sequences are SGHTA and FQGNSA. This CDR3 comprises 15 residues. CDR3 DNA: TGTGCCAGCAGCTTACAACTAGCGGGGAACAATGAGCAGTTCTTC. Encoded protein: CASSLQLAGNNEQFF.

The chain carries TRBV5-1 and TRBJ1-5; the D is unclear. Germline-derived CDR1 and CDR2 are SGHRS and YFSETQ. Trimming left V 0 bases short and J 0 bases short, with 4 bases between. The CDR3 sequence is 14 residues long. Here the CDR3 DNA reads TGCGCCAGCAGCTTGGGTAATAGCAATCAGCCCCAGCATTTT. Translation: CASSLGNSNQPQHF.

V is TRBV18 and J is TRBJ2-2; D not certain. The V and J ends lost 2 bases and 1 base respectively, with 5 bases between them. The CDR3 consists of 14 residues. Germline assignment: CDR1 KGHSH and CDR2 LQKENI. The CDR3 is CASSPSQNTGELFF. In DNA form, the CDR3 reads TGTGCCAGCTCACCATCACAGAACACCGGGGAGCTGTTTTTT. The full variable domain, rest sourced from reference TRBV18 and TRBJ2-2, is NAGVMQNPRHLVRRRGQEARLRCSPMKGHSHVYWYRQLPEEGLKFMVYLQKENIIDESGMPKERFSAEFPKEGPSILRIQQVVRGDSAAYFCASSPSQNTGELFFGEGSRLTVL.

This chain links TRBV7-2 with TRBJ2-5; TRBD1 aligns across 8 bases. The CDR3 is 14 amino acids. Germline CDR1 and CDR2: SGHTA and FQGNSA. Germline trimming cut 3 bases from V and 2 bases from J; bases unmatched to any gene: 2. CDR3 DNA sequence: TGTGCCAGCAGCTTCAGGGGGCGGCAAGAGACCCAGTACTTC. It is translated as CASSFRGRQETQYF.

This chain's CDR3 is CASSLLASGTGELFF. The CDR3 DNA follows: TGTGCCAGCAGCCTTCTCGCTAGCGGAACCGGGGAGCTGTTTTTT. The chain joins TRBV7-6 to TRBJ2-2, with 7 bases identical to TRBD2. This CDR3 has 15 residues. V shed 5 bases and J 5 bases; nucleotides not matched to a gene: 8. CDR1 SGHVS and CDR2 FNYEAQ come from the germline V gene.

The chain carries TRBV7-2 and TRBJ2-1, with TRBD1 matching over 7 bases. The CDR3 runs to 16 residues. Germline CDR1 and CDR2: SGHTA and FQGNSA. V shed 3 bases and J 0 bases; nucleotides not matched to a gene: 5. This chain's CDR3 is CASSFAGTVSYNEQFF. The CDR3 coding sequence is TGTGCCAGCAGCTTCGCCGGGACAGTCTCCTACAATGAGCAGTTCTTC.

This chain joins TRBV20-1 and TRBJ2-3; TRBD2 might be the D (6 bases). Per the germline V gene, CDR1 is DFQATT and CDR2 is SNEGSKA (reference sequence). The V end was cut by 3 bases, the J end by 0 bases, with 13 bases between. The CDR3 runs 15 residues. The CDR3 bases are TGCAGTGCTAGTGATCCGGGGAGGAGCACAGATACGCAGTATTTT. It translates to CSASDPGRSTDTQYF.

This clone occurred a few times. The chain combines TRBV5-6 with TRBJ1-1, with no clear D. The germline gives CDR1 SGHDT, CDR2 YYEEEE. Trimming took off 2 bases at V and 3 bases at J, with 5 bases between the two ends. The CDR3 is 12 amino acids. CDR3 DNA sequence: TGTGCCAGCAGCTTTGAGGACACTGAAGCTTTCTTT. Protein sequence: CASSFEDTEAFF.

The chain links TRBV7-2 to TRBJ2-3; 7 bases are shared with TRBD1. The CDR3 is 17 amino acids. J gave up 1 base and V 5 bases, and 12 bases lay outside the gene matches. The germline V gene encodes CDR1 SGHTA and CDR2 FQGNSA. The CDR3 region has the DNA TGTGCCAGCAGCACGACAGGGAGAACGCCCGGCACAGATACGCAGTATTTT. This gives the protein CASSTTGRTPGTDTQYF.